Listed below are T cell receptor beta chains from one sample, sequenced in a study of blood T cell repertoires in COVID-19. Here immunoSEQ multiplex PCR was the method, and the copy in TCRdb shows in-frame clones only, minus some. In the table there are about 34,000 clones, 81% of which are singletons. The specimen was peripheral blood. The receptor source for this set is a man aged 70-80 years with COVID-19, enrolled during active disease. The CDR3 runs from the conserved cysteine through the conserved F or W. D genes are given only for firm matches. Size tells how often a clone was seen (once, few, many) or the class of an expanded clone, and some rows leave it out.

.	TRBV28	TRBJ2-7	.	CASIRGLGRGSNEQYF	TGTGCCAGCATCAGGGGTTTGGGGAGAGGGTCTAACGAGCAGTACTTC
.	TRBV4-2	TRBJ1-1	.	CASSQGGGFMGTEAFF	TGTGCCAGCAGCCAAGGGGGAGGTTTTATGGGCACTGAAGCTTTCTTT
.	TRBV7-9	TRBJ2-2	.	CASRNVFFTGSPGTGELFF	TGTGCCAGCAGAAATGTGTTTTTCACGGGCTCCCCGGGAACCGGGGAGCTGTTTTTT
.	TRBV29-1	TRBJ1-5	.	CSVVWAYSNQPQHF	TGCAGCGTTGTTTGGGCCTATAGCAATCAGCCCCAGCATTTT
.	TRBV6-5	TRBJ1-5	.	CASRARQGSNQPQHF	TGTGCCAGCAGGGCACGTCAGGGGAGCAATCAGCCCCAGCATTTT
few	TRBV27	TRBJ1-2	.	CASSLAMYGYTF	TGTGCCAGCAGTTTAGCTATGTATGGCTACACCTTC
.	TRBV9	TRBJ2-7	TRBD1	CASSPGQSYEQYF	TGTGCCAGCAGCCCGGGACAGAGCTACGAGCAGTACTTC
.	TRBV7-2	TRBJ1-5	TRBD1	CASSLVAGGGRQPQHF	TGTGCCAGCAGCTTAGTGGCAGGGGGCGGAAGGCAGCCCCAGCATTTT